Below, 32 T cell receptor beta chains from the same sample are listed, as sequenced in a study of cytomegalovirus exposure and HLA in healthy donors (dated by TCRdb to 2017 to 2019). The library was built by means of the immunoSEQ multiplex PCR assay. For the multiplex PCR, a mixture combining 60 forward primers for TCR Vbeta segments and 13 reverse primers for TCR Jbeta segments was used. TCRdb retrieved this table from immuneACCESS and kept in-frame rearrangements only. Not all clones are present; in checked studies, unresolved V genes account for under half, and no reason is known for the remainder. The table for this sample lists 85,000 to 100,000 clones; around nine tenths of them were counted only once. The ten top clones hold 9% to 9.5% of the sample. What was sequenced was PBMCs. The receptors were sampled from a man aged 25 to 45 in good health and CMV-seropositive.

The chain uses TRBV14 and TRBJ2-7, with a possible D match to TRBD2 (7 bases). The V and J ends lost 1 base and 6 bases respectively, with 13 bases between them. The CDR3 contains 14 residues. The germline CDR1 and CDR2 sequences are SGHDN and FVKESK. Here the CDR3 DNA reads TGTGCCAGCAGCCAAGGGTACAGGGAGGGCGAGCAGTACTTC. Translating it yields CASSQGYREGEQYF.

The CDR3 bases are TGTGCCAGCACCCAAGGGGGCGGCACAGATACGCAGTATTTT. This sequence encodes CASTQGGGTDTQYF. J is TRBJ2-3 and V is TRBV28; TRBD1 matches at 7 bases. Trimming removed 7 bases from V and 1 base from J; junction bases left unmatched: 5. This CDR3 is built from 14 residues. Germline assignment: CDR1 MDHEN and CDR2 SYDVKM.

This chain uses TRBV6-5 with TRBJ1-3; D remains ambiguous. The germline CDR1 and CDR2 sequences are MNHEY and SVGAGI. This CDR3 spans 15 amino acids. V lost 6 bases, J lost 3 bases, and 15 bases lay in between. In DNA, the CDR3 is TGTGCCAGCAGCCAACGGGGTGAACTTGGAAACACCATATATTTT. As protein: CASSQRGELGNTIYF.

This sequence joins TRBV6-5 and TRBJ1-6, with D unresolved. The CDR3 is made up of 15 amino acids. V lost 0 bases, J lost 7 bases, and 10 bases lay in between. Germline loops: CDR1 MNHEY, CDR2 SVGAGI. CDR3 region: CASSYSFGPNSPLHF. The CDR3 region has the DNA TGTGCCAGCAGTTACTCTTTCGGTCCGAATTCACCCCTCCACTTT.

The chain joins TRBV19 to TRBJ2-1, with 9 bases lining up with TRBD2. The CDR3 runs to 16 residues. Germline lookup yields CDR1 LNHDA and CDR2 SQIVND (reference sequence). Trimming took 4 bases from V and 0 from J; bases not matched to a gene: 4. Written as DNA, the CDR3 is TGTGCCAGTAGTAGCCTAGCGGGGAGCTCCTACAATGAGCAGTTCTTC. Translating gives CASSSLAGSSYNEQFF.

J is TRBJ2-7 and V is TRBV9; 8 bases map to TRBD1. Unmatched junction bases numbered 7, after V lost 0 bases and J lost 5 bases. This CDR3 has 15 residues. Germline CDR1 reads SGDLS; CDR2 reads YYNGEE. CDR3 loop: CASSVGPGGLDEQYF. CDR3 sequence (DNA): TGTGCCAGCAGCGTAGGTCCAGGGGGCCTAGACGAGCAGTACTTC.

The gene calls are TRBV28 and TRBJ1-4; TRBD1 aligns across 9 bases. The germline gives CDR1 MDHEN, CDR2 SYDVKM. V lost 4 bases to trimming and J lost 6 bases; unmatched junction nucleotides: 6. CDR3 length: 15 residues. CDR3 sequence (DNA): TGTGCCAGCAGTTCAATCCGGGACAGGGATGAAAAACTGTTTTTT. Translated: CASSSIRDRDEKLFF. The full variable domain, completed using reference TRBV28 and TRBJ1-4, is DVKVTQSSRYLVKRTGEKVFLECVQDMDHENMFWYRQDPGLGLRLIYFSYDVKMKEKGDIPEGYSVSREKKERFSLILESASTNQTSMYLCASSSIRDRDEKLFFGSGTQLSVL.

This clone was found once. V and J are TRBV21-1 and TRBJ2-1; TRBD1, the table's D call, lacks a check against the DNA. TRBV21-1 is classified as a pseudogene. The CDR3 is 14 residues long. CDR3 bases: TGTGCAGTGCCCCGACAGGGGGTGAGTAATGAGCAGTTCTTC. Its protein product is CAVPRQGVSNEQFF.

This clone was observed once. J is TRBJ1-5 and V is TRBV4-1; D gene uncertain. Germline CDR1 and CDR2: MGHRA and YSYEKL. Between the trimmed V and J ends, which lost 2 bases and 0 bases, there was a span of 14 bases. This CDR3 is 17 amino acids long. The CDR3 coding sequence is TGCGCCAGCAGCCAACACTACAATACCTATAGCAATCAGCCCCAGCATTTT. Protein sequence: CASSQHYNTYSNQPQHF.

The V call is TRBV19, the J call TRBJ1-2; 8 bases map to TRBD1. CDR3 length equals 16 residues. CDR1 is LNHDA, CDR2 SQIVND, per germline (reference sequence). V gave up 4 bases and J gave up 1 base; unmatched junction bases: 8. CDR3 nucleotide sequence: TGTGCCAGTAGTACCTACCGGGACAGGAGTAACTATGGCTACACCTTC. Amino acids: CASSTYRDRSNYGYTF.

The V and J genes are TRBV27 and TRBJ2-1; 11 nucleotides match TRBD2. The J segment lost 1 base and the V segment lost 5 bases, leaving 4 bases of the junction unmatched. Germline V gives CDR1 MNHEY, CDR2 SMNVEV (reference sequence). The CDR3 totals 16 residues. The CDR3 DNA reads TGTGCCAGCAGTCCCATAGCGGGAGGGTCCTACAATGAGCAGTTCTTC. Its translation is CASSPIAGGSYNEQFF.

This clone came up once. The rearrangement uses TRBV5-4 and TRBJ2-7, with 8 bases identical to TRBD1. The junction had 11 bases not matched to a gene; V was cut back by 4 bases and J by 5 bases. The CDR3 sequence is 15 residues long. Germline V gene sequence: CDR1 SGHNT, CDR2 YYREEE (reference sequence). The CDR3 nucleotides read TGTGCCAGCAGCCCCGGACAGGGCAGGAAAGACGAGCAGTACTTC. Encoded protein: CASSPGQGRKDEQYF.

V gene TRBV28 combines with J gene TRBJ2-7, with 8 bases matching TRBD1. V trimming: 5 bases; J trimming: 5 bases; junction bases outside the gene matches: 8. CDR1 and CDR2 from the germline V gene are MDHEN and SYDVKM. There are 14 residues in the CDR3. The CDR3 sequence is CASSPMTGENEQYF. Here the CDR3 DNA reads TGTGCCAGCAGTCCCATGACAGGGGAAAACGAGCAGTACTTC.

The chain recombines TRBV28 with TRBJ2-2; D is perhaps TRBD2 (6 bases). This CDR3 comprises 14 residues. V gave up 7 bases and J gave up 5 bases, with 14 bases separating them. Germline-derived CDR1 and CDR2 are MDHEN and SYDVKM. For the CDR3, the DNA is TGTGCCAGCACCCCGTGGGAGGAAACCGGGGAGCTGTTTTTT. It yields the protein CASTPWEETGELFF.

V and J are TRBV2 and TRBJ2-2; a possible D gene is TRBD1 (6 bases). CDR1 is SNHLY and CDR2 is FYNNEI in the germline V gene. The CDR3 sequence is 14 residues long. V lost 6 bases and J lost 6, with 14 bases in between. The chain's CDR3 is CASRGQEYPGELFF. The CDR3 region has the DNA TGTGCCAGCAGGGGACAAGAATACCCCGGGGAGCTGTTTTTT.

This chain connects TRBV13 to TRBJ2-7, with 8 bases lining up with TRBD2. The CDR3 loop spans 15 amino acids. The junction had 12 bases not matched to a gene; V was cut back by 5 bases and J by 6 bases. CDR1 and CDR2 (germline): PRHDT, FYEKMQ (reference sequence). The CDR3 coding sequence is TGTGCCAGCAGCCCGGGGGGCGGGGGGACCCTCGAGCAGTACTTC. Its translation: CASSPGGGGTLEQYF.

The CDR3 reads CASSFSGEDYGYTF. CDR3 in DNA: TGTGCCAGCAGCTTCTCGGGGGAAGACTATGGCTACACCTTC. This rearrangement joins TRBV5-8 to TRBJ1-2; perhaps TRBD1 as D (5 bases). The CDR3 totals 14 residues. Germline V gene sequence: CDR1 SGHTS, CDR2 YDEGEE. Trimming shortened V by 2 bases and J by 3 bases, and 11 bases separated the two germline ends.

The V call is TRBV11-2, the J call TRBJ2-1; 15 nucleotides align to TRBD2. Unmatched junction bases numbered 8, after V lost 2 bases and J lost 9 bases. This CDR3 contains 17 residues. CDR1 is SGHAT and CDR2 is FQNNGV in the germline V gene. The CDR3 loop reads CASSLWTSGRAAGEQFF. CDR3 DNA: TGTGCCAGCAGCTTATGGACTAGCGGGAGGGCCGCGGGTGAGCAGTTCTTC.

The chain carries TRBV6-5 and TRBJ1-1; 8 bases match TRBD1. This CDR3 has 14 amino acids. V was pared by 5 bases and J by 1 base, with 3 bases of the junction left unmatched. Germline assignment: CDR1 MNHEY and CDR2 SVGAGI. The DNA for the CDR3 is TGTGCCAGCAGTCCCACAGGGGGGAACACTGAAGCTTTCTTT. Its protein is CASSPTGGNTEAFF.

V and J are TRBV4-1 and TRBJ2-1, with TRBD2 matching 7 bases. V was clipped by 0 bases and J by 8 bases; unmatched bases: 10. The CDR3 spans 16 residues. Per germline, CDR1 MGHRA and CDR2 YSYEKL. Here the CDR3 DNA reads TGCGCCAGCAGCCAAGAGGAGCTGGGAGGGCTCTATGAGCAGTTCTTC. Translation: CASSQEELGGLYEQFF.

The V gene is TRBV6-6, the J gene TRBJ1-2; tentative D call: TRBD1 (5 bases). V was clipped by 4 bases and J by 6 bases, with 18 bases between them. CDR3 length: 15 amino acids. Germline V gives CDR1 MNHNY, CDR2 SVGAGI (reference sequence). The chain's CDR3 is CASSFSPQGLDGYTF. DNA of the CDR3: TGTGCCAGCAGTTTTAGTCCTCAGGGTCTTGATGGCTACACCTTC.

The J gene is TRBJ1-3, the V gene TRBV5-6; no firm D call. The CDR3 spans 16 residues. CDR1 is SGHDT and CDR2 is YYEEEE in the germline V gene. Between the trimmed V and J ends, which lost 4 bases and 0 bases, there was a span of 14 bases. CDR3 DNA: TGTGCCAGCAGCCTATCCCTCGAGTACTCTGGAAACACCATATATTTT. Translated, it gives CASSLSLEYSGNTIYF.

V usage is TRBV27 and J usage is TRBJ1-2, with D tentatively TRBD1 (6 bases). The CDR3 sequence is 14 residues long. V dropped 10 bases and J dropped 4 bases, with 19 bases sitting between them. CDR1 MNHEY and CDR2 SMNVEV come from the germline V gene (reference sequence). Written as DNA, the CDR3 is TGTGCCACCTCAGCGGGGGCAACCTTCTATGGCTACACCTTC. This sequence encodes CATSAGATFYGYTF.

This clone was seen a handful of times. The V gene is TRBV11-2, the J gene TRBJ2-7, with 7 bases identical to TRBD2. In germline, CDR1 is SGHAT, CDR2 FQNNGV. The CDR3 runs to 17 residues. V trimming: 6 bases; J trimming: 0 bases; junction bases outside the gene matches: 14. The CDR3 protein is CASRAGVGLAVSYEQYF. DNA of the CDR3: TGTGCCAGCAGGGCCGGGGTGGGGCTAGCGGTCTCCTACGAGCAGTACTTC.

This chain joins TRBV9 and TRBJ2-5; D is perhaps TRBD2 (6 bases). CDR1 SGDLS and CDR2 YYNGEE come from the germline V gene. Between the trimmed V and J ends, which lost 7 bases and 4 bases, there was a span of 11 bases. This CDR3 spans 12 amino acids. CDR3: CASARGGETQYF. The CDR3 DNA sequence: TGTGCCAGCGCGCGGGGTGGAGAGACCCAGTACTTC. The whole variable domain, remainder taken from reference TRBV9 and TRBJ2-5, is DSGVTQTPKHLITATGQRVTLRCSPRSGDLSVYWYQQSLDQGLQFLIQYYNGEERAKGNILERFSAQQFPDLHSELNLSSLELGDSALYFCASARGGETQYFGPGTRLLVL.

This chain links TRBV27 with TRBJ2-6; 14 bases are a match to TRBD2. The ends lost 6 bases at V and 3 bases at J; junction bases unmatched: 10. CDR1 is MNHEY, CDR2 SMNVEV, per germline (reference sequence). This CDR3 contains 19 residues. CDR3 in DNA: TGTGCCAGCAGCAAGACTAGCGGGAGGGCCCCAGGTGGGGCCAACGTCCTGACTTTC. It codes for CASSKTSGRAPGGANVLTF. The full variable domain, completed using reference TRBV27 and TRBJ2-6, is EAQVTQNPRYLITVTGKKLTVTCSQNMNHEYMSWYRQDPGLGLRQIYYSMNVEVTDKGDVPEGYKVSRKEKRNFPLILESPSPNQTSLYFCASSKTSGRAPGGANVLTFGAGSRLTVL.

The V call is TRBV29-1, the J call TRBJ1-1; D might be TRBD1 (5 bases). The CDR3 loop spans 13 amino acids. The germline CDR1 and CDR2 sequences are SQVTM and ANQGSEA. V lost 4 bases and J 4 bases, leaving 13 bases between the germline ends. CDR3 nucleotides: TGCAGCGTTGTGGGGCAGGCCGGCACTGAAGCTTTCTTT. Its translation is CSVVGQAGTEAFF.

The rearrangement links TRBV28 to TRBJ2-5; 10 nucleotides align to TRBD1. Looked up from germline, CDR1 is MDHEN and CDR2 is SYDVKM. After removal of 5 bases from V and 7 bases from J, the junction contained 10 bases not matched to a gene. This CDR3 region has 15 residues. In DNA, the CDR3 is TGTGCCAGCAGTAGGACAGGGGGGTTCGCAGGGACCCAGTACTTC. It specifies CASSRTGGFAGTQYF.

DNA for the CDR3: TGTGCCAGCATTTGGACAGGGGGCGACGGCTACACCTTC. Encoded protein: CASIWTGGDGYTF. This chain links TRBV6-1 with TRBJ1-2, with TRBD1 matching over 11 bases. CDR3 size: 13 residues. The V segment lost 7 bases and the J segment 8 bases; nucleotides outside the gene matches: 6. Germline V CDR1 and CDR2: MNHNS, SASEGT.

Points on this clone: The sample contains more than one DNA sequence encoding this CDR3. The chain is built from TRBV5-1 and TRBJ1-4; 8 nucleotides match TRBD1. The CDR3 has 16 amino acids. Per the germline V gene, CDR1 is SGHRS and CDR2 is YFSETQ. V lost 1 base to trimming and J lost 7 bases; unmatched junction nucleotides: 9. CDR3 protein: CASSLLGQGVGEKLFF. DNA for the CDR3: TGCGCCAGCAGCTTGCTAGGACAGGGCGTGGGTGAAAAACTGTTTTTT.

The CDR3 loop reads CASSPIDLQETQYF. The CDR3 DNA sequence: TGTGCCAGCTCACCGATTGACTTGCAAGAGACCCAGTACTTC. This chain connects TRBV18 to TRBJ2-5, with D uncertain. Trimming pared 3 bases from V and 2 bases from J, leaving 10 bases between. CDR1 is KGHSH, CDR2 LQKENI, per germline. This CDR3 comprises 14 residues.

The chain combines TRBV11-2 with TRBJ2-7, with D possibly matching TRBD1 (7 bases). Between the trimmed V and J ends, which lost 2 bases and 6 bases, there was a span of 11 bases. The CDR3 totals 13 residues. The V gene's germline CDR1 is SGHAT and CDR2 FQNNGV. This chain's CDR3 is CASSLLQGGEQYF. In DNA form, the CDR3 reads TGTGCCAGCAGCTTACTGCAGGGGGGCGAGCAGTACTTC.